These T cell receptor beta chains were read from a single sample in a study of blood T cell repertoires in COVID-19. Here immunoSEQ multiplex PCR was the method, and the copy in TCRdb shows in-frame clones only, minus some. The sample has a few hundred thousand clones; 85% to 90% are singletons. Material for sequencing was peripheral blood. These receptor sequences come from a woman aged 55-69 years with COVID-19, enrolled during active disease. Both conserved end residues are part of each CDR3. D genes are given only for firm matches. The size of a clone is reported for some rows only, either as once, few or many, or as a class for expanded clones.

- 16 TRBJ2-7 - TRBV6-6 TGTGCCAGCAGTTTCTCCGAGAGATCTTCGACCTACGAGCAGTACTTC CASSFSERSSTYEQYF
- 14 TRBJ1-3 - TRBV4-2 TGTGCCAGCAGCATCTCCGTCTCTGGAAACACCATATATTTT CASSISVSGNTIYF
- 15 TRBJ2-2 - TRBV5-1 TGCGCCAGCAGCTTGCCCAGGGGAGCCACCGGGGAGCTGTTTTTT CASSLPRGATGELFF
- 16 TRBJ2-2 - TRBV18 TGTGCCAGCTCACCTCGAAGGGACACCAACACCGGGGAGCTGTTTTTT CASSPRRDTNTGELFF
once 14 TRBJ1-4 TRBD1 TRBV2 TGTGCCACCCATGCGGACCCGGGACAGGAAAAACTGTTTTTT CATHADPGQEKLFF
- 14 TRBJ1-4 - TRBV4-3 TGCGCCAGCAGCCAAGACAGGGGCTTCGAAAAACTGTTTTTT CASSQDRGFEKLFF
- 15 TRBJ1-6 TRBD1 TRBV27 TGTGCCAGCAGTGTACAGGGGGCGCGAGGGTCACCCCTCCACTTT CASSVQGARGSPLHF
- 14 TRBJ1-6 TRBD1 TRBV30 TGTGCCTGGAGTCCGGGACAGGTTAATTCACCCCTCCACTTT CAWSPGQVNSPLHF
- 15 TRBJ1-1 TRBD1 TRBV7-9 TGTGCCAGCAGCTTACGGACAGGGGAGGACACTGAAGCTTTCTTT CASSLRTGEDTEAFF
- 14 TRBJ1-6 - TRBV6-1 TGTGCCAGCAGTGAACCAGCGGGGAATTCACCCCTCCACTTT CASSEPAGNSPLHF
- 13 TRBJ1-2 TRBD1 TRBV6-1 TGTGCCAGCAGCTCGACAGGGACCTATGGCTACACCTTC CASSSTGTYGYTF
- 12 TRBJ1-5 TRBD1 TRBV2 TGTGCCAGCAGGGGGACAGGTCAGCCCCAGCATTTT CASRGTGQPQHF
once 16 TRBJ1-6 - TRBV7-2 TGTGCCAGCAGCTCCCGAATTGACATTTTTGGATCACCCCTCCACTTT CASSSRIDIFGSPLHF
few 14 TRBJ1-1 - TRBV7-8 TGTGCCAGCAGCTTCGGGTTCGGAAACACTGAAGCTTTCTTT CASSFGFGNTEAFF
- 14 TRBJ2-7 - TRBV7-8 TGTGCCAGCAGCTTTCTACAGGTGGGCTACGAGCAGTACTTC CASSFLQVGYEQYF
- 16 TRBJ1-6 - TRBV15 TGTGCCACCAGCAGAGATCGGGGTGGGAATAATTCACCCCTCCACTTT CATSRDRGGNNSPLHF
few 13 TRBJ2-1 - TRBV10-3 TGTGCCTCCCGGGATCCCCTGTACAATGAGCAGTTCTTC CASRDPLYNEQFF
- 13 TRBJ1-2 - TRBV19 TGTGCCAGTAAACCCACAGGACAGAATGGCTACACCTTC CASKPTGQNGYTF
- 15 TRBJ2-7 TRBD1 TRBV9 TGTGCCAGCAGCGTAGAAGGGACAGGGGCCTACGAGCAGTACTTC CASSVEGTGAYEQYF
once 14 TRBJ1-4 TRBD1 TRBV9 TGTGCCAGCAGCCCGGGACAGCTGAATGAAAAACTGTTTTTT CASSPGQLNEKLFF
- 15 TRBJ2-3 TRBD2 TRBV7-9 TGTGCCAGCAGCAGGTCTAGCGGGGGCACAGATACGCAGTATTTT CASSRSSGGTDTQYF
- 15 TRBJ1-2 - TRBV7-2 TGTGCCAGCAGCTTAGAGCCCAGGGGCGAGTATGGCTACACCTTC CASSLEPRGEYGYTF
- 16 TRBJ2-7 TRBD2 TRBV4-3 TGCGCCAGCAGCCTCACGAGCGGGGGAACAGGCCACGAGCAGTACTTC CASSLTSGGTGHEQYF
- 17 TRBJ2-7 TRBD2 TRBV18 TGTGCCAGCTCACCAACTAGCGGGGGGCTTCCCTCCTACGAGCAGTACTTC CASSPTSGGLPSYEQYF
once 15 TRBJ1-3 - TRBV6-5 TGTGCCAGCAGTTACGATGAGGCAGTTGGAAACACCATATATTTT CASSYDEAVGNTIYF
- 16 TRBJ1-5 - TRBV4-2 TGTGCCAGCAGCCAAGATGGTGGGGCCGGCAATCAGCCCCAGCATTTT CASSQDGGAGNQPQHF
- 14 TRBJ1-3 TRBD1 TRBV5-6 TGTGCCAGCAGGCGACAGGGAACAGGAAACACCATATATTTT CASRRQGTGNTIYF
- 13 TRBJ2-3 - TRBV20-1 TGCAGTGCTAGTGAGGCAGGGACAGATACGCAGTATTTT CSASEAGTDTQYF
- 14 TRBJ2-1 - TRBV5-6 TGTGCCAGCAGCGGAGGAGGGCGCCAGAATGAGCAGTTCTTC CASSGGGRQNEQFF
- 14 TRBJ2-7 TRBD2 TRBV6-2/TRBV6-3 TGTGCCAGCAGTTACAGCGGGGGGATCTACGAGCAGTACTTC CASSYSGGIYEQYF
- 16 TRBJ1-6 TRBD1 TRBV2 TGTGCCAGCAGCCCCTACCGAACAGGGGGAAATTCACCCCTCCACTTT CASSPYRTGGNSPLHF
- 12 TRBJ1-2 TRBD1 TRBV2 TGTGCCAGCAGTCCGGACAGGCGAGGCTACACCTTC CASSPDRRGYTF
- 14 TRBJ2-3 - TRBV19 TGTGCCAGTAGTATACCGGGACTCACAGATACGCAGTATTTT CASSIPGLTDTQYF